This T cell receptor (beta chain) was sequenced for a study of tumor-infiltrating lymphocytes in primary liver carcinoma. About the research overall: Each of the growths was stage T1-T3 N0M0, extending roughly 4 to 10 cm across. Productive TCRbeta read yields ran from roughly 3.9 to 6.8 million per sample and were similar between tissues. Study-level points and caveats: Without sorting, CD4+ versus CD8+ T cell repertoires were not compared. Tumor top-250-clone fraction significantly exceeded that of blood (p = 0.039).

Alongside blood RNA obtained from unsorted whole blood, germline DNA was also extracted. The CDR3 has 15 residues. Germline CDR1 reads MNHNS; CDR2 reads SASEGT. As regards this clonotype: What it binds is not known. A read error may produce the germline difference seen at one junction end.

A primer in the constant region served to generate TCR beta cDNA from 450 to 650 ng of total RNA. Three rounds of nested multiplex PCR with slightly modified ARM-PCR produced TCR beta libraries. A C-beta reverse primer was combined with TRBV1-TRBV30 forward primers in the first two PCR rounds, and each round had about 10 cycles. TCRdb redid the calling of the multiplex PCR reads with MiXCR, one entry per CDR3 protein. The sample consists of hundreds of thousands of distinct CDR3 sequences, roughly three fifths of them appearing once. This TCR was sampled from a woman under 40 with primary liver carcinoma and hepatitis B virus infection. Sequencing input: peripheral blood. V is TRBV6-1 and J is TRBJ2-6; unclear D gene. The CDR3 region is CASSYLVPGTNVLTF. The CDR3 DNA is TGTGCCAGCAGTTATTTGGTCCCTGGGACCAACGTCCTGACTTTC.